The rows below give T cell receptor beta chains drawn from one sample of a study of T-cell reconstitution after alpha-beta-depleted transplantation in children. TCRdb used MiXCR to reprocess the PCR reads, holding one entry per CDR3 protein. The sample holds 450,000 to 700,000 distinct CDR3 sequences, approximately 30% seen once. The sequencing here drew on PBMCs, taken before TCRalphabeta/CD19-depleted stem cell transplant. The receptor source for this set is a boy in the first two years of life with Wiskott-Aldrich syndrome, due to receive a stem cell transplant. Each CDR3 is given without its conserved first and last residue.

TRBJ1-5,TRBV6-5,ASSYSNGRQRQPQH
TRBJ2-5,TRBV5-1,ASSSTTSGGQETQY
TRBJ2-1,TRBV5-1,ASSLAQGTYEQF
TRBJ2-3,TRBV20-1,SARIAASTDTQY
TRBJ2-5,TRBV19,ASSTASQAGQETQY
TRBJ2-6,TRBV28,ASSFRGRPGANVLT
TRBJ2-1,TRBV5-1,ASSLAPQSSYNEQF
TRBJ2-1,TRBV10-3,AISDRGDNEQF
TRBJ1-1,TRBV5-5,ASSRGQGIKNTEAF
TRBJ2-1,TRBV5-6,ASSTAVRDRS